Following are 9 T cell receptor beta chains from one sample sequenced in a study of T cell clusters in autoimmune cytopenias. One tube held mixed TRB-A and TRB-B primer pools for touch-down PCR. From the multiplex PCR reads, TCRdb lists one entry per CDR3 protein and no DNA. The sample holds about 8,100 distinct CDR3 sequences. TRB amplification used roughly 250 ng of peripheral blood genomic DNA. Sequencing was carried out using peripheral blood. Every receptor here comes from a human donor with an autoimmune cytopenia or autoimmune hepatitis (not recorded which).

This clonotype registers medium-sized by frequency. The chain joins TRBV19 to TRBJ2-3; with no DNA, the TCRdb D assignment of TRBD2 cannot be verified. The germline V gene has CDR1 LNHDA and CDR2 SQIVND (reference sequence). The CDR3 spans 14 residues. The CDR3 region is CASSQGGGPDTQYF. The full variable domain, rest sourced from reference TRBV19 and TRBJ2-3, is DGGITQSPKYLFRKEGQNVTLSCEQNLNHDAMYWYRQDPGQGLRLIYYSQIVNDFQKGDIAEGYSVSREKKESFPLTVTSAQKNPTAFYLCASSQGGGPDTQYFGPGTRLTVL.

The chain links TRBV5-1 to TRBJ2-6; TCRdb's D call, TRBD1, is unchecked because there is no DNA. CDR1 and CDR2 (germline): SGHRS, YFSETQ. The CDR3 contains 15 residues. The CDR3 reads CASRGRSSGANVLTF.

The genes are TRBV7-2 and TRBJ1-1; TCRdb returns TRBD1, unconfirmable since there is no DNA. The CDR3 consists of 14 residues. Germline V gene lookup returns CDR1 SGHTA and CDR2 FQGNSA. CDR3 loop: CASSLRGFRTEAFF.

V gene TRBV5-6 combines with J gene TRBJ1-4; TCRdb calls TRBD1, which cannot be checked without DNA. The CDR3 runs to 17 residues. Germline CDR1 SGHDT, CDR2 YYEEEE. The CDR3 sequence: CASSLGPGQGANEKLFF.

The chain links TRBV15 to TRBJ1-2; TCRdb selects TRBD1, and the lack of DNA leaves this call unchecked. Per the germline V gene, CDR1 is LNHNV and CDR2 is YYDKDF (reference sequence). CDR3 length equals 14 residues. CDR3 loop: CATSRGAGNYGYTF.

In terms of frequency, this clonotype is medium-sized. V gene TRBV6-5 combines with J gene TRBJ2-7; as DNA is missing, the TRBD1 call by TCRdb cannot be tested. This CDR3 region has 14 residues. Looked up from germline, CDR1 is MNHEY and CDR2 is SVGAGI. CDR3 in amino acids: CASSYTGTVREQYF.

The V and J genes are TRBV12-3 or TRBV12-4 and TRBJ1-2; the D gene TCRdb calls, TRBD1, cannot be checked with no DNA. This CDR3 is built from 15 residues. CDR3 amino acids: CASSLTGGAFDGYTF.

By frequency, this clonotype is medium-sized. V usage is TRBV30 and J usage is TRBJ1-1; TCRdb returns TRBD1, unconfirmable since there is no DNA. CDR3 length: 14 residues. The germline CDR1 and CDR2 sequences are GTSNPN and SVGIG (reference sequence). The CDR3 is CAWGTGYGNTEAFF.

This clonotype shows up as medium-sized by frequency. This rearrangement joins TRBV6-2 or TRBV6-3 to TRBJ2-1; TCRdb calls TRBD1, which cannot be checked without DNA. Germline-derived CDR1 and CDR2 are MNHEY and SVGEGT. CDR3 length: 14 residues. The CDR3 here is CASVAGGGYNEQFF.